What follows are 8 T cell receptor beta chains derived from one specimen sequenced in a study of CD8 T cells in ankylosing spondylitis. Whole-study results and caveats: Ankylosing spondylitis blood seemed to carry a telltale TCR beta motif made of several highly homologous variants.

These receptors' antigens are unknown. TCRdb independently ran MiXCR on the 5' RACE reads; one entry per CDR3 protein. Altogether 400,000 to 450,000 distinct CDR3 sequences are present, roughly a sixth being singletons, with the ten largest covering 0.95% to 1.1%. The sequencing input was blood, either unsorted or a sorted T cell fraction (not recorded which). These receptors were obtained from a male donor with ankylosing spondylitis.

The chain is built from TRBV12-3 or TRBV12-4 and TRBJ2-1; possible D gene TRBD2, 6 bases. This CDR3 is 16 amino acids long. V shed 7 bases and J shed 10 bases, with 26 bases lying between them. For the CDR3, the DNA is TGTGCCAGCACCTACCCCCTAGCGTCCGAACGAGGGGAGCAGTTCTTC. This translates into CASTYPLASERGEQFF.

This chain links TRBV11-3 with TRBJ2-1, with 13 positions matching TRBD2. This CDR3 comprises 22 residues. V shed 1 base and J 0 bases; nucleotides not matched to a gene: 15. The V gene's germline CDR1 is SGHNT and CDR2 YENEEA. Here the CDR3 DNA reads TGTGCCAGCAGCTTAGGAGAATGGGGACTAGCGGGGTCACTTTCCTCCTACAATGAGCAGTTCTTC. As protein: CASSLGEWGLAGSLSSYNEQFF.

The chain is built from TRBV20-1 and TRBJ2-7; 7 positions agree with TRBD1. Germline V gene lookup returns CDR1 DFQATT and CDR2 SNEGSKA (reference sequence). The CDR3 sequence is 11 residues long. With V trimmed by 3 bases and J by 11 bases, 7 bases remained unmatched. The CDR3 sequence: CSARGPGTEYF. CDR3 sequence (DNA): TGCAGTGCTAGGGGTCCCGGGACAGAGTACTTC.

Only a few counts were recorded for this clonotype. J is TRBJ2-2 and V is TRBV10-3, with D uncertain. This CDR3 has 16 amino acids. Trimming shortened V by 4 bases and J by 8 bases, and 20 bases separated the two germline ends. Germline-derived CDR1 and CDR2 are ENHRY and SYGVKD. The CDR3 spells CAISGTTGSPGGELFF. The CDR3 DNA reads TGTGCCATCAGTGGGACCACGGGCTCTCCAGGTGGGGAGCTGTTTTTT.

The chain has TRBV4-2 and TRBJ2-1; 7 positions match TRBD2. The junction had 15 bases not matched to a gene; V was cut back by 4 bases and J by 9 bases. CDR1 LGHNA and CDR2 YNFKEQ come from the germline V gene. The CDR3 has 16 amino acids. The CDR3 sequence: CASSPSWTSLWAEQFF. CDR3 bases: TGTGCCAGCAGCCCCTCCTGGACTAGTTTGTGGGCTGAGCAGTTCTTC.

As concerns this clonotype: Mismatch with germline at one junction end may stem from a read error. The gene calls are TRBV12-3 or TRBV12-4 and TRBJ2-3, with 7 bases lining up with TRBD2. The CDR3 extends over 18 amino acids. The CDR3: CACSLALLWGAGRDTQYF. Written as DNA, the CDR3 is TGTGCCTGCAGTTTAGCGCTTCTGTGGGGAGCGGGAAGGGATACGCAGTATTTT.

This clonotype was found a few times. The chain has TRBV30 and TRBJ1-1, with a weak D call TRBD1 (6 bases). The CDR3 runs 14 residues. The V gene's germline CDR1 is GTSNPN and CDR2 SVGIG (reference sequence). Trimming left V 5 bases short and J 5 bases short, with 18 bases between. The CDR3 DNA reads TGTGCCTGGGACCACTTGACAGGCAGAACTGAAGCTTTCTTT. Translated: CAWDHLTGRTEAFF.

CDR3 region: CSASGRGVGYEQYF. In DNA, the CDR3 is TGCAGTGCTAGCGGTCGCGGCGTGGGCTACGAGCAGTACTTC. The chain couples TRBV20-1 to TRBJ2-7; D gene uncertain. V shed 3 bases and J shed 3 bases, with 15 bases lying between them. The CDR3 extends over 14 amino acids. Germline CDR1 and CDR2: DFQATT and SNEGSKA (reference sequence).